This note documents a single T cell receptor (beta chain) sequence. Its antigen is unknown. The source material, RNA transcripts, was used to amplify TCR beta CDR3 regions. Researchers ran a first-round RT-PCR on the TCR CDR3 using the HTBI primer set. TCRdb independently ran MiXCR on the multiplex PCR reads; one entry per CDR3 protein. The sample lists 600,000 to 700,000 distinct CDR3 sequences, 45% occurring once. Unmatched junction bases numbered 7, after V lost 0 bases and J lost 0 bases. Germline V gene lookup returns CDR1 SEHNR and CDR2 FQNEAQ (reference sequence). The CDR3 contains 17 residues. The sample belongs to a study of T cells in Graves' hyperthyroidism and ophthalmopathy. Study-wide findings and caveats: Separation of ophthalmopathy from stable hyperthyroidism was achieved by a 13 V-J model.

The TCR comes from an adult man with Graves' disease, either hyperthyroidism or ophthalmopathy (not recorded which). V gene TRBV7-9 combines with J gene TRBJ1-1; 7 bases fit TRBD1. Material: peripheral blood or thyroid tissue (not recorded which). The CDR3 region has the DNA TGTGCCAGCAGCTTAGCGAGGGGGCGTAAGGTGAACACTGAAGCTTTCTTT. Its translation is CASSLARGRKVNTEAFF. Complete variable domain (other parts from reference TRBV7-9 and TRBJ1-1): DTGVSQNPRHKITKRGQNVTFRCDPISEHNRLYWYRQTLGQGPEFLTYFQNEAQLEKSRLLSDRFSAERPKGSFSTLEIQRTEQGDSAMYLCASSLARGRKVNTEAFFGQGTRLTVV.